This T cell receptor beta chain was observed in a study of shared clonotypes between healthy human individuals. Per germline, CDR1 MNHNY and CDR2 SVGAGI (reference sequence). Trimming removed 0 bases from V and 8 bases from J, with 11 bases in between. The CDR3 runs to 14 residues. Only in-frame clones appear in the TCRdb table, and some are missing; sequencing was by immunoSEQ multiplex PCR. The data hold about 2.1 million clones, with 90% to 95% observed a single time. Naive CD8 cells, CD45RO-negative and positively selected for CCR7, excluded terminally differentiated effector memory CD45RA+ cells.

Source material: naive CD8+ T cells from PBMCs. The source of this sequence is a young man in good health. Some clones in this sample may be carry-over from other donors' samples. This rearrangement joins TRBV6-6 to TRBJ2-1, with D possibly matching TRBD2 (5 bases). The CDR3 here is CASSYSIGGDEQFF. In nucleotides, the CDR3 is TGTGCCAGCAGTTACTCGATTGGAGGAGATGAGCAGTTCTTC.